This TCR beta chain was profiled in a study of post-analysis software for immune sequencing data. Study-level points and caveats: Elevated frequency relative to controls characterized about 5 TRBV segments in patients, TRBV5-6, TRBV5-1 and TRBV20-1 among them.

Unique molecular identifiers tagged the TCR beta cDNA libraries. MiXCR was run by TCRdb on the PCR reads, yielding one entry per CDR3 protein. In the table there are about 400,000 distinct CDR3 sequences, approximately 38% of which are singletons. This clonotype appeared once. The antigen remains unidentified. This CDR3 has 14 residues. J gave up 4 bases and V 8 bases, and 7 bases lay outside the gene matches. The chain combines TRBV12-3 or TRBV12-4 with TRBJ1-4; 7 nucleotides agree with TRBD1. The source material was blood. This sequence was found in a girl aged 5-17 years with multiple sclerosis. The CDR3 reads CASGFHRGNEKLFF. The CDR3 nucleotides are TGTGCCAGCGGATTTCACAGGGGTAATGAAAAACTGTTTTTT.